Included here is one T cell receptor beta chain sequence, with context. Clones were sequenced by immunoSEQ multiplex PCR, and TCRdb holds only the in-frame ones, with some missing. The sample lists roughly 100,000 clones, around 84% seen once, with approximately 15% in the top ten. These data belong to a study of blood T cell repertoires in COVID-19. Study summary: The United States, Italy and Spain provided the acute and convalescent COVID-19 samples. Nucleic acid was either cDNA or gDNA, and it came from T cells, B-cell-depleted T cells, or PBMCs.

The CDR3 covers 13 residues. Deletions cut 6 bases from V and 5 bases from J, with 13 bases between. This receptor was obtained from a woman of 80 years or more with acute or convalescent COVID-19. The J gene is TRBJ1-1, the V gene TRBV12-3 or TRBV12-4; the D gene is possibly TRBD1 (6 bases). The specimen was peripheral blood. CDR3 sequence: CASRYREGTEAFF. CDR3 in DNA: TGTGCCAGCAGGTACAGGGAGGGGACTGAAGCTTTCTTT.